This passage covers 21 T cell receptor beta chains from one sample sequenced in a study of control samples from healthy donors and cancer patients. The method was immunoSEQ multiplex PCR; TCRdb's version includes in-frame clones alone and lacks a portion of them. The table shows approximately 160,000 clones, with approximately 92% occurring only once. Sequencing was performed on blood. The source is a woman in her sixties or seventies in good health.

The chain is built from TRBV7-2 and TRBJ1-1, with D maybe TRBD1 (5 bases). V lost 2 bases and J lost 0, with 7 bases in between. This CDR3 spans 14 amino acids. CDR1 and CDR2 (germline): SGHTA, FQGNSA. This chain's CDR3 is CASSLYRMNTEAFF. DNA for the CDR3: TGTGCCAGCAGCTTATACAGGATGAACACTGAAGCTTTCTTT.

V gene TRBV4-1 combines with J gene TRBJ1-5, with 9 bases fitting TRBD1. Germline V lookup: CDR1 MGHRA, CDR2 YSYEKL. CDR3 length equals 16 residues. The V gene end was trimmed by 3 bases and the J gene end by 3 bases; junction bases not matched to a gene: 6. Here the CDR3 DNA reads TGCGCCAGCAGCCAGTACAGGGGGCCAAACAATCAGCCCCAGCATTTT. It is translated as CASSQYRGPNNQPQHF.

This clone was observed a single time. The chain carries TRBV5-6 and TRBJ1-3; D is uncertain. This CDR3 comprises 15 residues. The germline CDR1 and CDR2 sequences are SGHDT and YYEEEE. The V end lost 0 bases, the J end lost 2 bases, and 9 bases lay between the germline ends. CDR3 nucleotides: TGTGCCAGCAGCTTGGGCACGAGGGCTGGAAACACCATATATTTT. This translates into CASSLGTRAGNTIYF.

The rearrangement uses TRBV3-1 (or the pseudogene TRBV3-2) and TRBJ2-7, with a weak D call TRBD1 (6 bases). This CDR3 has 13 residues. Germline loops: CDR1 LGHDT, CDR2 YNNKEL (reference sequence). V was trimmed by 0 bases and J by 6 bases, leaving 9 bases between them. The CDR3: CASSQDWGREQYF. The DNA for the CDR3 is TGTGCCAGCAGCCAAGATTGGGGGCGCGAGCAGTACTTC.

The genes are TRBV3-1 (or the pseudogene TRBV3-2) and TRBJ2-1; D is perhaps TRBD2 (7 bases). CDR3 length: 16 residues. Germline values: CDR1 LGHDT, CDR2 YNNKEL (reference sequence). Trimming pared 2 bases from V and 9 bases from J, leaving 20 bases between. Written as DNA, the CDR3 is TGTGCCAGCAGCCAACTGAGTGGGGGGGCATATGTTGAGCAGTTCTTC. Protein: CASSQLSGGAYVEQFF.

V is TRBV7-9 and J is TRBJ1-1; D unresolved. The CDR3 runs to 14 residues. The ends were cut back, 5 bases at V and 0 bases at J, with 10 bases in the middle. The germline V gene encodes CDR1 SEHNR and CDR2 FQNEAQ (reference sequence). For the CDR3, the DNA is TGTGCCAGCAGCCCCTCCGGGTTGAACACTGAAGCTTTCTTT. Amino acid sequence: CASSPSGLNTEAFF.

The chain recombines TRBV6-6 with TRBJ2-5, with D hard to call. Germline CDR1 reads MNHNY; CDR2 reads SVGAGI (reference sequence). V lost 6 bases and J 1 base, leaving 6 bases between the germline ends. The CDR3 runs 12 residues. The CDR3 loop is CASRASQETQYF. CDR3 nucleotides: TGTGCCAGCAGGGCCAGCCAAGAGACCCAGTACTTC.

The chain carries TRBV11-3 and TRBJ1-6; D is undetermined. The V end lost 5 bases, the J end lost 8 bases, and 10 bases lay between the germline ends. Germline values: CDR1 SGHNT, CDR2 YENEEA. The CDR3 has 13 residues. The CDR3, as DNA: TGTGCCAGCAGCCCCGGGTTGGATTCACCCCTCCACTTT. Its protein product is CASSPGLDSPLHF.

The gene calls are TRBV4-3 and TRBJ1-2; D possibly corresponds to TRBD1 (6 bases). Germline CDR1 LGHNA, CDR2 YSLEER. The V end was cut by 0 bases, the J end by 4 bases, with 15 bases between. There are 16 residues in the CDR3. Here the CDR3 DNA reads TGCGCCAGCAGCCAAGATACAACAGGGAGTGTCTATGGCTACACCTTC. It codes for CASSQDTTGSVYGYTF.

The DNA for the CDR3 is TGTGCCAGCAGCCAGGACAGGGGGCAGGGCAATGAGCAGTTCTTC. Translating gives CASSQDRGQGNEQFF. The rearrangement links TRBV7-6 to TRBJ2-1; TRBD1 aligns across 11 bases. Germline V gene lookup returns CDR1 SGHVS and CDR2 FNYEAQ. This CDR3 is 15 amino acids long. The junction had 6 bases not matched to a gene; V was cut back by 5 bases and J by 6 bases.

V usage is TRBV9 and J usage is TRBJ1-2; 7 bases align to TRBD1. The CDR3 extends over 15 amino acids. Germline CDR1 reads SGDLS; CDR2 reads YYNGEE. The V and J ends lost 3 bases and 7 bases, in that order; junction bases with no gene match: 12. CDR3 protein: CASSAMTGRQGGYTF. The CDR3 DNA sequence: TGTGCCAGCAGCGCAATGACAGGGCGCCAGGGTGGCTACACCTTC.

V gene TRBV7-2 combines with J gene TRBJ1-3, with D possibly being TRBD1 (5 bases). The germline V gene has CDR1 SGHTA and CDR2 FQGNSA. CDR3 length: 15 residues. The V end was cut by 5 bases, the J end by 2 bases, with 13 bases between. The CDR3 DNA sequence: TGTGCCAGCAGCCTGAACCAGGGAACTGGAAACACCATATATTTT. Amino acid sequence: CASSLNQGTGNTIYF. The variable domain in full, completed from reference TRBV7-2 and TRBJ1-3, reads GAGVSQSPSNKVTEKGKDVELRCDPISGHTALYWYRQSLGQGLEFLIYFQGNSAPDKSGLPSDRFSAERTGGSVSTLTIQRTQQEDSAVYLCASSLNQGTGNTIYFGEGSWLTVV.

This chain links TRBV21-1 with TRBJ1-3; TRBD1, as called in the table, went unchecked against the DNA. TRBV21-1 has pseudogene status. This CDR3 has 16 amino acids. CDR3 DNA sequence: TGTGCCAGCAAGTGGCCGGAAGACAGCTCTGGAAACACCATATATTTT. Translated, it gives CASKWPEDSSGNTIYF.

V is TRBV6-4 and J is TRBJ2-7, with 7 nucleotides matching TRBD1. J lost 5 bases, V lost 7 bases, and 5 bases had no gene match. From germline, CDR1 is MRHNA and CDR2 SNTAGT. The CDR3 contains 12 residues. CDR3: CASIPTGDEQYF. In nucleotides, the CDR3 is TGTGCCAGCATTCCAACAGGGGACGAGCAGTACTTC.

As DNA, the CDR3 is TGTGCCAGCAGCCGAGACTACGGCTCCTACAATGAGCAGTTCTTC. It specifies CASSRDYGSYNEQFF. V is TRBV7-9 and J is TRBJ2-1, with a weak D call TRBD2 (5 bases). With 5 bases removed from V and 0 bases from J, the gap between germline ends came to 11 bases. The CDR3 sequence is 15 residues long. Germline assignment: CDR1 SEHNR and CDR2 FQNEAQ (reference sequence).

The rearrangement joins TRBV11-2 to TRBJ2-1; 9 nucleotides line up with TRBD1. The V segment lost 5 bases and the J segment 8 bases; nucleotides outside the gene matches: 10. CDR1 is SGHAT and CDR2 is FQNNGV in the germline V gene. This CDR3 is 15 amino acids long. DNA for the CDR3: TGTGCCAGCAGCCCCAGACAGGGGGGAAGAGATGAGCAGTTCTTC. Translating gives CASSPRQGGRDEQFF. The full variable domain, its missing parts supplied by reference TRBV11-2 and TRBJ2-1, is EAGVAQSPRYKIIEKRQSVAFWCNPISGHATLYWYQQILGQGPKLLIQFQNNGVVDDSQLPKDRFSAERLKGVDSTLKIQPAKLEDSAVYLCASSPRQGGRDEQFFGPGTRLTVL.

The gene calls are TRBV12-5 and TRBJ1-1, with D hard to call. The CDR3 length is 15 residues. Germline-derived CDR1 and CDR2 are LGHNT and FRNRAP. The ends were cut back, 2 bases at V and 1 base at J, with 11 bases in the middle. CDR3: CASGLQNPGNTEAFF. The CDR3 DNA reads TGTGCTAGTGGTTTGCAGAATCCAGGGAACACTGAAGCTTTCTTT.

The V call is TRBV3-1 (or the pseudogene TRBV3-2), the J call TRBJ1-4; D call uncertain. The CDR3 loop spans 17 amino acids. V was shortened by 0 bases and J by 0 bases, with 11 bases between the two germline ends. Germline CDR1 is LGHDT and CDR2 is YNNKEL (reference sequence). The CDR3 bases are TGTGCCAGCAGCCAAGAACCGGCCGCGGCAACTAATGAAAAACTGTTTTTT. It codes for CASSQEPAAATNEKLFF.

This clone was counted once. V is TRBV7-9 and J is TRBJ1-2, with TRBD1 as a possible D gene (6 bases). Germline assignment: CDR1 SEHNR and CDR2 FQNEAQ (reference sequence). The germline V and J ends were trimmed by 5 bases and 8 bases, with 24 bases remaining between them. This CDR3 has 16 amino acids. In nucleotides, the CDR3 is TGTGCCAGCAGCCCTTACGGACGACAGGTGGAAATGGGCTACACCTTC. It is translated as CASSPYGRQVEMGYTF.

The V and J genes are TRBV5-1 and TRBJ1-1; D gene uncertain. This CDR3 spans 15 amino acids. V lost 0 bases and J lost 0, with 9 bases in between. Germline-derived CDR1 and CDR2 are SGHRS and YFSETQ. CDR3 sequence: CASSLVAGMNTEAFF. CDR3 DNA: TGCGCCAGCAGCTTGGTAGCCGGGATGAACACTGAAGCTTTCTTT. Based on the CDR3 plus reference TRBV5-1 and TRBJ1-1, the full variable domain is KAGVTQTPRYLIKTRGQQVTLSCSPISGHRSVSWYQQTPGQGLQFLFEYFSETQRNKGNFPGRFSGRQFSNSRSEMNVSTLELGDSALYLCASSLVAGMNTEAFFGQGTRLTVV.

J is TRBJ1-6 and V is TRBV7-6, with TRBD1 identical over 8 bases. This CDR3 comprises 16 residues. Germline CDR1 is SGHVS and CDR2 is FNYEAQ. J lost 3 bases, V lost 6 bases, and 7 bases had no gene match. The chain's CDR3 is CASSSDRGNYNSPLHF. Here the CDR3 DNA reads TGTGCCAGCAGTTCCGACAGGGGAAACTATAATTCACCCCTCCACTTT.